This T cell receptor (beta chain) was found in a study of T cell responses to AZD1222 COVID-19 vaccine. Sequencing was performed with immunoSEQ multiplex PCR; in TCRdb, only in-frame clones are kept and a portion is missing. The sample has under 140,000 clones, over 85% seen once. Trimming cost V 0 bases and J 1 base, with 8 bases left between them. The germline CDR1 and CDR2 sequences are SGHRS and YFSETQ. The CDR3 has 14 amino acids. The sample consisted of peripheral blood, taken 28 days after the second AZD1222 dose. This sequence originates from an adult who received the AZD1222 COVID-19 vaccine. The chain employs TRBV5-1 and TRBJ2-7; D is perhaps TRBD1 (6 bases). CDR3 protein: CASSLGDTSYEQYF. CDR3 coding DNA: TGCGCCAGCAGCTTGGGGGACACGTCCTACGAGCAGTACTTC. Full variable domain (missing parts from reference TRBV5-1 and TRBJ2-7): KAGVTQTPRYLIKTRGQQVTLSCSPISGHRSVSWYQQTPGQGLQFLFEYFSETQRNKGNFPGRFSGRQFSNSRSEMNVSTLELGDSALYLCASSLGDTSYEQYFGPGTRLTVT.